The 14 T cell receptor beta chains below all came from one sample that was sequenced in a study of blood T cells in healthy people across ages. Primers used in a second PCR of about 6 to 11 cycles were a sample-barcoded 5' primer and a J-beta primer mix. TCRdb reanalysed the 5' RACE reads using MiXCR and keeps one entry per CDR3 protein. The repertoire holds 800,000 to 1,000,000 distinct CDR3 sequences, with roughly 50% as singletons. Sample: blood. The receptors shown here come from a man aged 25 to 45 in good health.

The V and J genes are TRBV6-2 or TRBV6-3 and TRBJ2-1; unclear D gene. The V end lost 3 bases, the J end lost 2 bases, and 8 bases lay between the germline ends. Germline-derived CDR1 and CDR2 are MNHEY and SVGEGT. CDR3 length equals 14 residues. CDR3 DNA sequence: TGTGCCAGCAGTTATAAGGGTGCCTACAATGAGCAGTTCTTC. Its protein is CASSYKGAYNEQFF.

CDR3 bases: TGTGCCATCGCCGTTAGCCAAGAGACCCAGTACTTC. It translates to CAIAVSQETQYF. The J gene is TRBJ2-5, the V gene TRBV10-3, with D unclear. CDR1 and CDR2 from the germline V gene are ENHRY and SYGVKD. The CDR3 consists of 12 residues. The V gene lost 8 bases and the J gene lost 1 base, with 8 bases spanning the gap.

CDR3 DNA sequence: TGCGCCAGCAGCCAAGATGTGGGGACAGGGAGGTACGAGCAGTACTTC. This encodes CASSQDVGTGRYEQYF. The chain has TRBV4-1 and TRBJ2-7; 9 bases map to TRBD1. The CDR3 consists of 16 residues. V trimming: 0 bases; J trimming: 4 bases; junction bases outside the gene matches: 7. The germline V gene encodes CDR1 MGHRA and CDR2 YSYEKL.

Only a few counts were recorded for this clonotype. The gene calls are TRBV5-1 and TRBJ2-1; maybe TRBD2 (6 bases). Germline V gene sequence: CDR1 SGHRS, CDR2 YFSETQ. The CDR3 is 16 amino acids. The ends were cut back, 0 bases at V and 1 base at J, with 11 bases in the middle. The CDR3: CASSLVGGFSYNEQFF. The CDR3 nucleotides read TGCGCCAGCAGCTTGGTAGGAGGGTTTTCCTACAATGAGCAGTTCTTC.

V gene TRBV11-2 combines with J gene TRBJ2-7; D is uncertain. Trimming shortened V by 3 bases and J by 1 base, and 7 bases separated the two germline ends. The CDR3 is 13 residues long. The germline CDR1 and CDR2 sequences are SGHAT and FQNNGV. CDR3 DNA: TGTGCCAGCAGCTTTGTTAATTCCTACGAGCAGTACTTC. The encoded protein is CASSFVNSYEQYF.

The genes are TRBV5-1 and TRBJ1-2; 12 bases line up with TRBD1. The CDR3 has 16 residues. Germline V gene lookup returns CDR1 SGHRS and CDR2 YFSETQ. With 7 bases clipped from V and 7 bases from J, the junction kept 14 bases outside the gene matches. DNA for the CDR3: TGCGCCAGCGCTATGGGACAGGGGGCGTCCTGGAGTGGCTACACCTTC. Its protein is CASAMGQGASWSGYTF. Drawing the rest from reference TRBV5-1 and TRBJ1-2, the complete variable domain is KAGVTQTPRYLIKTRGQQVTLSCSPISGHRSVSWYQQTPGQGLQFLFEYFSETQRNKGNFPGRFSGRQFSNSRSEMNVSTLELGDSALYLCASAMGQGASWSGYTFGSGTRLTVV.

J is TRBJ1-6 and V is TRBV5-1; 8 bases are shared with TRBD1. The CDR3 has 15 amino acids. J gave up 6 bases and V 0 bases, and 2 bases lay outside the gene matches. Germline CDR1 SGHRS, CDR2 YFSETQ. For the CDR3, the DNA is TGCGCCAGCAGCTTGGTTACAGGGGGTAATTCACCCCTCCACTTT. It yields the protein CASSLVTGGNSPLHF.

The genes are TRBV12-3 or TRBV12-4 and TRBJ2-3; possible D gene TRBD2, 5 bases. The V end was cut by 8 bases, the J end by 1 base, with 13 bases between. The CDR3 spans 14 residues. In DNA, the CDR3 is TGTGCCAGCGGGAGCTCCATCGGCACAGATACGCAGTATTTT. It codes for CASGSSIGTDTQYF.

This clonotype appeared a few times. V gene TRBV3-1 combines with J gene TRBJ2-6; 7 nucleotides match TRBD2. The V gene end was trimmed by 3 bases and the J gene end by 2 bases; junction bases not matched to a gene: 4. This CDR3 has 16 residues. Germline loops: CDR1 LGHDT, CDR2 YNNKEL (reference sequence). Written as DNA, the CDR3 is TGTGCCAGCAGCCAGATGGGGAGGGCTGGGGCCAACGTCCTGACTTTC. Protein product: CASSQMGRAGANVLTF. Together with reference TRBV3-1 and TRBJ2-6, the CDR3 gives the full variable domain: DTAVSQTPKYLVTQMGNDKSIKCEQNLGHDTMYWYKQDSKKFLKIMFSYNNKELIINETVPNRFSPKSPDKAHLNLHINSLELGDSAVYFCASSQMGRAGANVLTFGAGSRLTVL.

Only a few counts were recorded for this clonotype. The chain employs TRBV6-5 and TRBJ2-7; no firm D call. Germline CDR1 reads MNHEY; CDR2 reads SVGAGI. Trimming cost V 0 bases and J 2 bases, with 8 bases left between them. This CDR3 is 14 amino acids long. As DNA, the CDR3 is TGTGCCAGCAGTTACTCGAGCCTGCCCTACGAGCAGTACTTC. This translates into CASSYSSLPYEQYF.

The CDR3 DNA reads as TGCAGTGCTAGAAGACAGTGCTCGCTGTTTTTT. This sequence encodes CSARRQCSLFF. This chain uses TRBV20-1 with TRBJ1-4, with D possibly TRBD1 on 5 matching bases. The CDR3 contains 11 residues. The germline V gene encodes CDR1 DFQATT and CDR2 SNEGSKA (reference sequence). The V gene lost 2 bases and the J gene lost 14 bases, with 12 bases spanning the gap.

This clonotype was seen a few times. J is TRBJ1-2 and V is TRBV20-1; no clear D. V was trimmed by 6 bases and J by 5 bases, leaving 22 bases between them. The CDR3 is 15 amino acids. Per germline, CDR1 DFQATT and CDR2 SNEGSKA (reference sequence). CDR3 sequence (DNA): TGCAGTGCAAGACACAGTTCAGAATTTATTTATGGCTACACCTTC. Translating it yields CSARHSSEFIYGYTF.

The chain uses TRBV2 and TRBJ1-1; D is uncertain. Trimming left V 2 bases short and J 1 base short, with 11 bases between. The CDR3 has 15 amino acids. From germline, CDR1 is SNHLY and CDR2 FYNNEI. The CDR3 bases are TGTGCCAGCAGTGAAATGGGCCGAGGGAACACTGAAGCTTTCTTT. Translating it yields CASSEMGRGNTEAFF.

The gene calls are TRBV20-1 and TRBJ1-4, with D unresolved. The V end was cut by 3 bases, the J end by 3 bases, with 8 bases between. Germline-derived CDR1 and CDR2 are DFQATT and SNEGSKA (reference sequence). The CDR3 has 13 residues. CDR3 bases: TGCAGTGCTAGTATCCCCCCTAATGAAAAACTGTTTTTT. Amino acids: CSASIPPNEKLFF.